This paragraph covers one TCR beta chain sequence. Its antigen is still unknown. Profiled with immunoSEQ multiplex PCR; TCRdb holds only in-frame clones, not every one. The table shows hundreds of thousands of clones, with 90% to 95% occurring only once. Trimming cost V 1 base and J 4 bases, with 7 bases left between them. Germline loops: CDR1 SGHTA, CDR2 FQGNSA. The CDR3 runs to 14 residues. These data originate in a study of T cell responses to AZD1222 COVID-19 vaccine. Study-level points and caveats: The number of AZD1222 recipients seropositive at baseline was only 6 or 7. Mostly white British, mostly female donors; authors suggested clonal diversity may be underestimated.

The chain recombines TRBV7-2 with TRBJ1-4, with D unresolved. This clonotype was obtained from an adult in good health. Sequences were derived from peripheral blood, sampled on day 0 of MenACWY control vaccination. The CDR3: CASSLGWGNEKLFF. For the CDR3, the DNA is TGTGCCAGCAGCTTAGGGTGGGGTAATGAAAAACTGTTTTTT.